Below are 7 T cell receptor beta chains sequenced from a single sample in a study of regulatory T cells in long-lasting Graves disease. Both iRepertoire HTBI primers and Arm-PCR of CDR3 regions were used to build the TCR beta libraries. TCRdb reanalysed the multiplex PCR reads using MiXCR and keeps one entry per CDR3 protein. Of some 340,000 distinct CDR3 sequences listed, approximately 25% are singletons. Time point defined: persistent/refractory GD, antithyroid drugs over 5 years with positive TRAb. RNA isolated from PBMCs was used to make the TCR library. The specimen was peripheral blood mononuclear cells (PBMCs), collected when the disease was refractory, from a patient treated with antithyroid drugs. These receptors were collected from a woman aged 40 to 55 with Graves disease.

With regard to this clonotype: This may arise from a read error, as a much more abundant clone is one base away. The chain combines TRBV20-1 with TRBJ2-7, with 7 bases lining up with TRBD2. There are 15 residues in the CDR3. CDR1 is DFQATT, CDR2 SNEGSKA, per germline (reference sequence). The CDR3 DNA reads TGCAGTGCTAGAGAGGGGCGGGGGACGACCTACAAGCAGTACTTC. Translating it yields CSAREGRGTTYKQYF.

The rearrangement joins TRBV4-1 to TRBJ2-1; TRBD2 aligns across 12 bases. Per the germline V gene, CDR1 is MGHRA and CDR2 is YSYEKL. The trim removed 4 bases at V and 0 bases at J, leaving 4 bases unmatched. The CDR3 has 17 amino acids. CDR3 sequence reads: CASSRLTSGSSYNEQFF. CDR3 nucleotides: TGCGCCAGCAGCCGTTTGACTAGCGGGAGCTCCTACAATGAGCAGTTCTTC.

The genes are TRBV6-2 or TRBV6-3 and TRBJ1-1; no firm D call. The germline gives CDR1 MNHEY, CDR2 SVGEGT. Trimming cost V 10 bases and J 6 bases, with 24 bases left between them. There are 15 residues in the CDR3. The CDR3 DNA is TGTGCCATTACCCCCCAAGGAGGGATTATATCTGAAGCTTTCTTT. The encoded protein is CAITPQGGIISEAFF.

The table lists this clonotype with many counts. The gene calls are TRBV5-1 and TRBJ1-1; perhaps TRBD1 as D (6 bases). CDR3 size: 14 residues. Germline V lookup: CDR1 SGHRS, CDR2 YFSETQ. V shed 3 bases and J shed 2 bases, with 11 bases lying between them. The CDR3 region has the DNA TGCGCCAGCAGCTCCGGGACACTTAACACTGAAGCTTTCTTT. Translation: CASSSGTLNTEAFF.

This clonotype was counted a few times. The chain has TRBV12-3 or TRBV12-4 and TRBJ1-3, with 10 nucleotides matching TRBD1. There are 17 residues in the CDR3. The trim removed 3 bases at V and 3 bases at J, leaving 8 bases unmatched. CDR3 sequence: CASSLGSTGGLGNTIYF. DNA for the CDR3: TGTGCCAGCAGTTTGGGCTCGACAGGGGGCCTTGGAAACACCATATATTTT.

The chain is built from TRBV14 and TRBJ2-7; 7 bases align to TRBD2. The CDR3 consists of 15 residues. V was clipped by 3 bases and J by 3 bases; unmatched bases: 8. Germline-derived CDR1 and CDR2 are SGHDN and FVKESK. The chain's CDR3 is CASSHGLGGHYEQYF. The CDR3 DNA reads TGTGCCAGCAGCCATGGACTAGGAGGCCACTACGAGCAGTACTTC.

This clonotype has just a few counts. With a much larger clone just one base away, this may be a read error. This sequence joins TRBV12-3 or TRBV12-4 and TRBJ1-2; 9 bases line up with TRBD1. CDR3 length: 16 residues. The CDR3 loop is CAGRRPGQGSDYGYTF. CDR3 DNA: TGTGCCGGCAGAAGACCGGGACAGGGTTCGGACTATGGCTACACCTTC.